This TCR beta chain is drawn from a study of T cell changes during pregnancy in multiple sclerosis. The CDR3 length is 11 residues. Germline V gene lookup returns CDR1 LNHNV and CDR2 YYDKDF (reference sequence). V was pared by 11 bases and J by 7 bases, with 11 bases between. Some clones are missing from TCRdb's copy, which holds only in-frame ones; the method was immunoSEQ multiplex PCR. Of more than 80,000 clones listed, about 91% are singletons. Sequencing used PBMCs, obtained in the first trimester of pregnancy. This TCR was sampled from a female donor in good health, serving as a control in a pregnancy study. Some clones in this sample may be carry-over from other donors' samples. V usage is TRBV15 and J usage is TRBJ2-2; tentative D call: TRBD2 (5 bases). The CDR3: CAVKGSGELFF. CDR3 coding DNA: TGTGCCGTTAAAGGGAGCGGGGAGCTGTTTTTT. The whole variable domain, filled in from reference TRBV15 and TRBJ2-2, reads DAMVIQNPRYQVTQFGKPVTLSCSQTLNHNVMYWYQQKSSQAPKLLFHYYDKDFNNEADTPDNFQSRRPNTSFCFLDIRSPGLGDTAMYLCAVKGSGELFFGEGSRLTVL.